These 29 T cell receptor beta chains were all obtained from the same sample, sequenced in a study of control samples from healthy donors and cancer patients. Using immunoSEQ multiplex PCR, the repertoire was profiled, and TCRdb retains in-frame clones only, with some absent. Here the sample spans 200,000 to 250,000 clones, around 94% being singletons. Sequenced input: blood. The source is a man in his fifties in good health.

The V call is TRBV7-9, the J call TRBJ1-2; D remains unclear. This CDR3 region has 13 residues. In germline, CDR1 is SEHNR, CDR2 FQNEAQ (reference sequence). Trimming took off 2 bases at V and 8 bases at J, with 12 bases between the two ends. The CDR3 nucleotides read TGTGCCAGCAGCTTAAACGGCCTAGGCGGCTACACCTTC. Protein product: CASSLNGLGGYTF.

The chain carries TRBV28 and TRBJ1-5; D is uncertain. V lost 6 bases and J lost 2, with 14 bases in between. The CDR3 loop spans 15 amino acids. CDR1 is MDHEN and CDR2 is SYDVKM in the germline V gene. In DNA, the CDR3 is TGTGCCAGCAGGGGGTGGGGTATCGGCAATCAGCCCCAGCATTTT. Amino acids: CASRGWGIGNQPQHF.

J is TRBJ2-1 and V is TRBV19, with 7 bases identical to TRBD2. The CDR3 length is 12 residues. Germline V CDR1 and CDR2: LNHDA, SQIVND (reference sequence). V trimming: 5 bases; J trimming: 12 bases; junction bases outside the gene matches: 7. The chain's CDR3 is CASSPRLAAQFF. CDR3 bases: TGTGCCAGTAGTCCTCGACTAGCCGCGCAGTTCTTC.

This chain uses TRBV5-8 with TRBJ2-2; D unresolved. Germline V gene data show CDR1 as SGHTS and CDR2 as YDEGEE. Trimming removed 7 bases from V and 1 base from J, with 11 bases in between. The CDR3 is 14 residues long. CDR3 sequence: CASAPRVNTGELFF. The DNA of the CDR3 is TGTGCCAGCGCCCCTCGGGTGAACACCGGGGAGCTGTTTTTT.

This chain links TRBV10-3 with TRBJ2-7; 7 bases fit TRBD1. CDR3 length: 13 residues. V shed 6 bases, J shed 1 base, and the junction held 3 bases outside the gene matches. Germline loops: CDR1 ENHRY, CDR2 SYGVKD. The CDR3 protein is CAIRGDSSYEQYF. CDR3 nucleotides: TGTGCCATCAGGGGGGACAGTTCCTACGAGCAGTACTTC.

The J gene is TRBJ1-1, the V gene TRBV6-6; unclear D gene. The CDR3 sequence is 11 residues long. Germline loops: CDR1 MNHNY, CDR2 SVGAGI (reference sequence). Deletions cut 5 bases from V and 7 bases from J, with 8 bases between. The DNA of the CDR3 is TGTGCCAGCAGTCAGACCGTTGAAGCTTTCTTT. Translation: CASSQTVEAFF.

The chain is built from TRBV7-9 and TRBJ2-7; a possible D gene is TRBD1 (7 bases). This CDR3 is 15 amino acids long. Germline CDR1 is SEHNR and CDR2 is FQNEAQ (reference sequence). Trimming removed 1 base from V and 5 bases from J, with 15 bases in between. The CDR3 here is CASSLEGAGRHEQYF. DNA for the CDR3: TGTGCCAGCAGCTTAGAGGGGGCGGGGCGACACGAGCAGTACTTC. Drawing the rest from reference TRBV7-9 and TRBJ2-7, the complete variable domain is DTGVSQNPRHKITKRGQNVTFRCDPISEHNRLYWYRQTLGQGPEFLTYFQNEAQLEKSRLLSDRFSAERPKGSFSTLEIQRTEQGDSAMYLCASSLEGAGRHEQYFGPGTRLTVT.

The chain employs TRBV18 and TRBJ1-5; TRBD1 is a possible D gene (5 bases). The CDR3 has 15 amino acids. Germline-derived CDR1 and CDR2 are KGHSH and LQKENI. V was shortened by 3 bases and J by 6 bases, with 15 bases between the two germline ends. The CDR3 DNA follows: TGTGCCAGCTCACCCAGCAGGGAAAATGGTCAGCCCCAGCATTTT. It translates to CASSPSRENGQPQHF.

The chain is built from TRBV2 and TRBJ1-1; the D is unclear. V gave up 4 bases and J gave up 11 bases, with 11 bases separating them. CDR3 length equals 11 residues. CDR1 and CDR2 from the germline V gene are SNHLY and FYNNEI. The CDR3 is CASSVTSWAFF. CDR3 coding DNA: TGTGCCAGCAGTGTGACGTCGTGGGCTTTCTTT.

The chain links TRBV2 to TRBJ2-3; TRBD2 matches at 9 bases. The ends lost 3 bases at V and 2 bases at J; junction bases unmatched: 6. This CDR3 has 16 residues. The germline CDR1 and CDR2 sequences are SNHLY and FYNNEI. The CDR3 coding sequence is TGTGCCAGCAGTGAGGGGGGACTAGCCCACACAGATACGCAGTATTTT. Translation: CASSEGGLAHTDTQYF.

The V and J genes are TRBV18 and TRBJ2-2; D remains ambiguous. Trimming left V 3 bases short and J 5 bases short, with 4 bases between. The CDR3 spans 12 residues. Germline CDR1 KGHSH, CDR2 LQKENI. CDR3 sequence (DNA): TGTGCCAGCTCACCGACAACCGGGGAGCTGTTTTTT. Amino acids: CASSPTTGELFF.

The chain has TRBV5-1 and TRBJ2-2; D gene unclear. The CDR3 is 13 amino acids. CDR1 SGHRS and CDR2 YFSETQ come from the germline V gene. The V end lost 4 bases, the J end lost 8 bases, and 12 bases lay between the germline ends. Here the CDR3 DNA reads TGCGCCAGCAGCCCAATCGGTGGGGGGGAGCTGTTTTTT. Amino acids: CASSPIGGGELFF. Full variable domain (remainder filled in from reference TRBV5-1 and TRBJ2-2): KAGVTQTPRYLIKTRGQQVTLSCSPISGHRSVSWYQQTPGQGLQFLFEYFSETQRNKGNFPGRFSGRQFSNSRSEMNVSTLELGDSALYLCASSPIGGGELFFGEGSRLTVL.

The chain links TRBV28 to TRBJ1-2; D is unresolved. CDR3 length: 12 residues. Trimming removed 5 bases from V and 5 bases from J, with 9 bases in between. The V gene's germline CDR1 is MDHEN and CDR2 SYDVKM. CDR3 DNA: TGTGCCAGCAGTCAGAGGGAATATGGCTACACCTTC. It encodes CASSQREYGYTF.

The genes are TRBV5-1 and TRBJ2-5; 8 positions agree with TRBD2. Germline V gene sequence: CDR1 SGHRS, CDR2 YFSETQ. This CDR3 is 17 amino acids long. Trimming took 4 bases from V and 5 from J; bases not matched to a gene: 16. The CDR3 sequence: CASSPGLAGGVAETQYF. The CDR3 nucleotides are TGCGCCAGCAGCCCCGGACTAGCCGGAGGGGTCGCGGAGACCCAGTACTTC.

V and J are TRBV5-1 and TRBJ2-1, with 10 bases aligning to TRBD2. The CDR3 length is 17 residues. Losses at the gene ends were 0 bases for V and 10 bases for J; bases not matched to a gene: 13. Germline assignment: CDR1 SGHRS and CDR2 YFSETQ. The CDR3 loop is CASSLVLAAGGPREQFF. The CDR3 nucleotides are TGCGCCAGCAGCTTGGTGTTGGCAGCGGGGGGGCCTCGAGAGCAGTTCTTC.

This chain joins TRBV2 and TRBJ1-5; D is uncertain. The germline V gene encodes CDR1 SNHLY and CDR2 FYNNEI. The CDR3 extends over 13 amino acids. The V gene lost 4 bases and the J gene lost 6 bases, with 10 bases spanning the gap. This CDR3 reads CASSGGPGQPQHF. DNA for the CDR3: TGTGCCAGCAGTGGCGGGCCGGGTCAGCCCCAGCATTTT.

The rearrangement joins TRBV5-8 to TRBJ1-2, with D uncertain. This CDR3 has 12 residues. Trimming took off 2 bases at V and 8 bases at J, with 10 bases between the two ends. CDR1 SGHTS and CDR2 YDEGEE come from the germline V gene. The CDR3 bases are TGTGCCAGCAGCTTAGTGGAGCACGGCTACACCTTC. Translating it yields CASSLVEHGYTF. Filled out from reference TRBV5-8 and TRBJ1-2, the complete variable domain reads EAGVTQSPTHLIKTRGQQATLRCSPISGHTSVYWYQQALGLGLQFLLWYDEGEERNRGNFPPRFSGRQFPNYSSELNVNALELEDSALYLCASSLVEHGYTFGSGTRLTVV.

This chain uses TRBV5-6 with TRBJ1-4; D not certain. The CDR3 length is 16 residues. Trimming removed 0 bases at V and 2 bases at J, with 11 bases between. CDR1 is SGHDT, CDR2 YYEEEE, per germline. As DNA, the CDR3 is TGTGCCAGCAGCTTGGCCCTGCGCAGGACTAATGAAAAACTGTTTTTT. This translates into CASSLALRRTNEKLFF.

The chain combines TRBV28 with TRBJ1-6, with D tentatively TRBD1 (5 bases). From germline, CDR1 is MDHEN and CDR2 SYDVKM. The CDR3 contains 17 residues. The V end was cut by 4 bases, the J end by 9 bases, with 22 bases between. CDR3 sequence reads: CASSYRPPGGAGSPLHF. CDR3 DNA: TGTGCCAGCAGTTACCGGCCCCCCGGGGGAGCAGGTTCACCCCTCCACTTT.

This chain links TRBV19 with TRBJ1-1; D gene ambiguous. V lost 6 bases and J 0 bases, leaving 5 bases between the germline ends. The CDR3 consists of 12 residues. The germline gives CDR1 LNHDA, CDR2 SQIVND (reference sequence). The chain's CDR3 is CASRSMNTEAFF. CDR3 coding DNA: TGTGCCAGTAGGAGCATGAACACTGAAGCTTTCTTT.

V usage is TRBV3-1 (or the pseudogene TRBV3-2) and J usage is TRBJ2-1; TRBD2 matches at 11 bases. Germline CDR1 and CDR2: LGHDT and YNNKEL (reference sequence). The CDR3 loop spans 15 amino acids. J was trimmed by 10 bases and V by 2 bases; bases with no gene match: 7. The CDR3 loop is CASSQWGSGGGEQFF. The CDR3 region has the DNA TGTGCCAGCAGCCAATGGGGTAGCGGGGGGGGCGAGCAGTTCTTC.

This chain uses TRBV5-8 with TRBJ2-7, with 9 bases that match TRBD1. The length of the CDR3 is 16 residues. Germline V lookup: CDR1 SGHTS, CDR2 YDEGEE. Losses at the gene ends were 1 base for V and 1 base for J; bases not matched to a gene: 6. The CDR3 DNA is TGTGCCAGCAGCTTGAAGGGGACAGGGCATTCCTACGAGCAGTACGTC. This codes for CASSLKGTGHSYEQYV.

The rearrangement links TRBV7-2 to TRBJ1-5, with TRBD1 matching 9 bases. CDR3 length: 15 residues. V was clipped by 5 bases and J by 5 bases; unmatched bases: 7. CDR1 is SGHTA and CDR2 is FQGNSA in the germline V gene. CDR3 coding DNA: TGTGCCAGCAGCCCGGGACAGGGTGGACATCAGCCCCAGCATTTT. It translates to CASSPGQGGHQPQHF.

This clone was seen just once. This chain uses TRBV28 with TRBJ2-6; D gene uncertain. Germline V lookup: CDR1 MDHEN, CDR2 SYDVKM. The CDR3 contains 18 residues. V lost 2 bases, J lost 0 bases, and 14 bases lay in between. CDR3 amino acids: CASSLVWTLNSGANVLTF. Written as DNA, the CDR3 is TGTGCCAGCAGTTTAGTCTGGACCCTCAACTCTGGGGCCAACGTCCTGACTTTC.

The chain employs TRBV5-4 and TRBJ2-2; D is unclear. V dropped 4 bases and J dropped 6 bases, with 19 bases sitting between them. Germline V gene data show CDR1 as SGHNT and CDR2 as YYREEE (reference sequence). This CDR3 region has 16 residues. DNA for the CDR3: TGTGCCAGCAGCCATATGGGGAACGTGGGATCCGGGGAGCTGTTTTTT. This encodes CASSHMGNVGSGELFF. Filled out from reference TRBV5-4 and TRBJ2-2, the complete variable domain reads ETGVTQSPTHLIKTRGQQVTLRCSSQSGHNTVSWYQQALGQGPQFIFQYYREEENGRGNFPPRFSGLQFPNYSSELNVNALELDDSALYLCASSHMGNVGSGELFFGEGSRLTVL.

V usage is TRBV19 and J usage is TRBJ1-2, with 8 bases fitting TRBD1. The CDR3 extends over 12 amino acids. Germline values: CDR1 LNHDA, CDR2 SQIVND (reference sequence). Trimming took 6 bases from V and 8 from J; bases not matched to a gene: 5. The CDR3 bases are TGTGCCAGTAGGACAGGGGTTTGGGGCTACACCTTC. It translates to CASRTGVWGYTF.

V gene TRBV7-9 combines with J gene TRBJ1-1; 7 positions match TRBD1. J lost 7 bases, V lost 5 bases, and 4 bases had no gene match. The CDR3 extends over 12 amino acids. Per the germline V gene, CDR1 is SEHNR and CDR2 is FQNEAQ (reference sequence). In DNA form, the CDR3 reads TGTGCCAGCAGCCCAGGGGGGAGTGAAGCTTTCTTT. The encoded protein is CASSPGGSEAFF.

About this clone: The sample contains more than one DNA sequence encoding this CDR3. This chain connects TRBV20-1 to TRBJ1-6; TRBD1 might be the D (5 bases). The CDR3 has 13 residues. Trimming shortened V by 3 bases and J by 3 bases, and 6 bases separated the two germline ends. Germline V gene data show CDR1 as DFQATT and CDR2 as SNEGSKA (reference sequence). CDR3 residues: CSASQGYNSPLHF. For the CDR3, the DNA is TGCAGTGCTAGTCAGGGCTATAATTCACCCCTCCACTTT.

This rearrangement joins TRBV28 to TRBJ2-1; no firm D call. CDR1 and CDR2 from the germline V gene are MDHEN and SYDVKM. The CDR3 contains 12 residues. The V end lost 7 bases, the J end lost 8 bases, and 12 bases lay between the germline ends. CDR3 region: CASTDFPHEQFF. The DNA for the CDR3 is TGTGCCAGCACCGACTTCCCCCATGAGCAGTTCTTC.